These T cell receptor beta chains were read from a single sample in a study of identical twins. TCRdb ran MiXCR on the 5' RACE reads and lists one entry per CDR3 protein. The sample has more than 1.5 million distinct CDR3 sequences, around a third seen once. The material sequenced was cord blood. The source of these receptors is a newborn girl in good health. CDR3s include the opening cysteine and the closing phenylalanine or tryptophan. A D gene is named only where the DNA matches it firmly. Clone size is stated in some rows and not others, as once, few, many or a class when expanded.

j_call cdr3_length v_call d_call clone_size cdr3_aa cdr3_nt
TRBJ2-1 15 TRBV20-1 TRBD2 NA CSARKRGSSYNEQFF TGCAGTGCTAGAAAGCGGGGGAGCTCCTACAATGAGCAGTTCTTC
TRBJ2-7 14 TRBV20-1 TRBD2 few CSASSPSGSSEQYF TGCAGTGCTAGCTCTCCTAGCGGGAGTTCCGAGCAGTACTTC
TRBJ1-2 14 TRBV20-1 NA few CSARVAIPNGGYTF TGCAGTGCTAGAGTTGCCATCCCCAATGGAGGCTACACCTTC
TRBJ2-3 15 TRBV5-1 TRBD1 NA CASSLAGTGQDTQYF TGCGCCAGCAGCTTGGCCGGGACAGGGCAAGATACGCAGTATTTT
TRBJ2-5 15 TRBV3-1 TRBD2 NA CASSQDWIAGETQYF TGTGCCAGCAGCCAAGATTGGATAGCGGGAGAGACCCAGTACTTC
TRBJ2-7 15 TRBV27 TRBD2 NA CASSPHTAGGYEQYF TGTGCCAGCAGTCCCCATACAGCGGGAGGGTACGAGCAGTACTTC
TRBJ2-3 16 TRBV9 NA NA CASSVAGLYLTDTQYF TGTGCCAGCAGCGTAGCCGGACTTTACCTCACAGATACGCAGTATTTT
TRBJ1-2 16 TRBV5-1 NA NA CASSLGPGTVNYGYTF TGCGCCAGCAGCTTGGGACCCGGGACGGTTAACTATGGCTACACCTTC
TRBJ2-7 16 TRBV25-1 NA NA CASSEKAGTTYNEQYF TGTGCCAGCAGTGAAAAGGCAGGGACCACCTACAATGAGCAGTACTTC
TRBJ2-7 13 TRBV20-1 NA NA CSARDVWGSEQYF TGCAGTGCTAGAGACGTGTGGGGGAGTGAGCAGTACTTC
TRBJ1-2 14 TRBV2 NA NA CASSVNRDTYGYTF TGTGCCAGCAGTGTCAACCGGGACACCTATGGCTACACCTTC
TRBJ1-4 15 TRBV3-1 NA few CASSQGYRPYEKLFF TGTGCCAGCAGCCAGGGTTACAGACCTTATGAAAAACTGTTTTTT
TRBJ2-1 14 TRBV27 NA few CASSWGWSTSEQFF TGTGCCAGCAGTTGGGGCTGGTCCACGAGTGAGCAGTTCTTC
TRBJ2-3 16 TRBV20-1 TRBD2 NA CSAINPVGGTTDTQYF TGCAGTGCTATTAACCCAGTGGGGGGGACCACAGATACGCAGTATTTT
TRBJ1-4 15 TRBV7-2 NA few CASSPVGPTNEKLFF TGTGCCAGCAGCCCCGTGGGTCCAACTAATGAAAAACTGTTTTTT
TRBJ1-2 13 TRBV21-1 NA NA CASSLGPNCGYTF TGTGCCAGCAGCCTGGGGCCTAACTGTGGCTACACCTTC
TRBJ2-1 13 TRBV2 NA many CASRKVLVLEQFF TGTGCCAGCAGGAAAGTACTAGTGCTTGAGCAGTTCTTC
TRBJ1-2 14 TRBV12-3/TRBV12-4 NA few CASSFGGASGGYTF TGTGCCAGCAGTTTTGGGGGGGCGAGTGGTGGCTACACCTTC
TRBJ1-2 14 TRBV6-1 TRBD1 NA CASIPGQGYYGYTF TGTGCCAGCATCCCGGGACAGGGTTACTATGGCTACACCTTC
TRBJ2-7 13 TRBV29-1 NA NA CSVTGDSTYEQYF TGCAGCGTTACAGGGGACTCTACCTACGAGCAGTACTTC
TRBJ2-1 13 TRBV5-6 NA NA CASMLVEGDTQFF TGTGCCAGCATGCTGGTGGAGGGAGATACGCAGTTCTTC
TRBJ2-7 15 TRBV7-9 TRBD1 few CASSLDTGGVYEQYF TGTGCCAGCAGCTTAGATACAGGGGGCGTCTACGAGCAGTACTTC
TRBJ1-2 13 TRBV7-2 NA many CASSLVQNYGYTF TGCGCCAGCAGCTTGGTCCAGAACTATGGCTACACCTTC
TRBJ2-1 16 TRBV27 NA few CASTMSSGTRLNEQFF TGTGCCAGCACGATGTCTTCTGGGACGCGTCTGAATGAGCAGTTCTTC
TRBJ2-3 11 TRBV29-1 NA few CSVGGVDTQYF TGCAGCGTTGGGGGGGTAGATACGCAGTATTTT
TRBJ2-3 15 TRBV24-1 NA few CATSDPRDSTDTQYF TGTGCCACCAGTGACCCCCGGGACAGCACAGATACGCAGTATTTT
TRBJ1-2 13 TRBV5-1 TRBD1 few CASSLQTGQRYTF TGCGCCAGCAGCTTGCAGACAGGGCAGCGCTACACCTTC
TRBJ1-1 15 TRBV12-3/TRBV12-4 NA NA CASSPTGTLLAEAFF TGTGCCAGCAGTCCCACCGGGACATTGCTCGCTGAAGCTTTCTTT
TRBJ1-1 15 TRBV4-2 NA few CASSQDSHGNTEAFF TGTGCCAGCAGCCAAGATTCACACGGGAACACTGAAGCTTTCTTT
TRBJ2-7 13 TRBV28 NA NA CASSNLGAYEQYF TGTGCCAGCAGCAACCTCGGAGCCTACGAGCAGTACTTC
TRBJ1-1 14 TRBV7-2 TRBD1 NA CASSLVPGQVEAFF TGTGCCAGCAGCTTAGTCCCGGGACAGGTTGAAGCTTTCTTT
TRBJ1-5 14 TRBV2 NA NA CASNGQGRDQPQHF TGTGCCAGCAACGGGCAGGGAAGAGATCAGCCCCAGCATTTT
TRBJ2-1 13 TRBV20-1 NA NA CSASRLPRDEQFF TGCAGTGCCTCCCGACTCCCTCGGGATGAGCAGTTCTTC
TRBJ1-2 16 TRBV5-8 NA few CASSLAGTEEISGYTF TGTGCCAGCAGCTTGGCCGGGACGGAAGAAATCTCTGGCTACACCTTC
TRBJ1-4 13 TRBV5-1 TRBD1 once CASSETGAGKLFF TGCGCCAGCAGCGAAACAGGGGCGGGAAAACTGTTTTTT
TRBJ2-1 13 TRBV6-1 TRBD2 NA CASSASGNHEQFF TGTGCCAGCAGTGCTAGCGGGAACCATGAGCAGTTCTTC
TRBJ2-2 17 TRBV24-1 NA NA CATSDLPGTPNTGELFF TGTGCCACCAGTGATTTGCCCGGGACACCCAACACCGGGGAGCTGTTTTTT
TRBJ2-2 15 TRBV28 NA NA CASSYGGWEGGELFF TGTGCCAGCAGTTACGGGGGATGGGAAGGCGGGGAGCTGTTTTTT
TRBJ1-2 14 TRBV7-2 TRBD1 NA CASSYRGTLYGYTF TGTGCCAGCAGCTACAGGGGGACTCTCTACGGCTACACCTTC
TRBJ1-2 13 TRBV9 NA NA CASSVGGRNGYTF TGTGCCAGCAGCGTAGGAGGAAGGAATGGCTACACCTTC
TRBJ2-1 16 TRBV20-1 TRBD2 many CSARGRTSGSVREQFF TGCAGTGCTAGAGGTAGAACTAGCGGGAGTGTAAGGGAGCAGTTCTTC
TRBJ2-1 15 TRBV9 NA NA CASSVAGLAPNEQFF TGTGCCAGCAGCGTAGCGGGGCTAGCCCCCAATGAGCAGTTCTTC
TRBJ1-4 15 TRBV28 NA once CASSFNLGANERLFF TGTGCCAGCAGTTTTAACCTGGGGGCGAATGAAAGACTGTTTTTT
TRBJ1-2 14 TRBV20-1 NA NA CSARDMVANYGYTF TGCAGTGCTAGAGATATGGTCGCTAACTATGGCTACACCTTC
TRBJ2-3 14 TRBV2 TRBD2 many CASSGAGDTDTQYF TGTGCCAGCAGTGGAGCGGGGGACACAGATACGCAGTATTTT
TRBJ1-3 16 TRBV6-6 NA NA CASSYGTLNSGSTIYF TGTGCCAGCAGTTACGGGACACTCAACTCTGGAAGCACCATATATTTT
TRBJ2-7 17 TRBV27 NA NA CASSPSGTNIPRDEQYF TGTGCCAGCAGTCCCTCGGGAACGAACATTCCTAGGGACGAGCAGTACTTC
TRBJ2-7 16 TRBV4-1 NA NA CASSHEAVYGPYEQYF TGCGCCAGCAGCCATGAAGCAGTATACGGTCCCTACGAGCAGTACTTC
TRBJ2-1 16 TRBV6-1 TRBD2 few CASSELASGTYNEQFF TGTGCCAGCAGTGAATTGGCTAGCGGGACCTACAATGAGCAGTTCTTC
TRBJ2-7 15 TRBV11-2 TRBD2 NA CASSFLLAGGNEQYF TGTGCCAGCAGCTTTTTGCTAGCGGGGGGGAATGAGCAGTACTTC
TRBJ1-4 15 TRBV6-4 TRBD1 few CASSDSGTANEKLFF TGTGCCAGCAGTGACTCAGGGACAGCTAATGAAAAACTGTTTTTT
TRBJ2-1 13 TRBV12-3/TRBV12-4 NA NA CASSFMGRGEQFF TGTGCCAGCAGTTTCATGGGCAGGGGCGAGCAGTTCTTC
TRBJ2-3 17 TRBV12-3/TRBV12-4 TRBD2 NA CASTTSGRPRRPDTQYF TGTGCCAGCACTACTAGCGGGAGGCCACGTAGACCGGATACGCAGTATTTT
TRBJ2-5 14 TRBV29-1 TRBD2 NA CSALAGRGLETQYF TGCAGCGCCCTAGCGGGGAGAGGGTTGGAGACCCAGTACTTC
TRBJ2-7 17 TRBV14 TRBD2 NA CASSQARAGTSRYEQYF TGTGCCAGCAGCCAAGCGCGAGCCGGGACTAGTAGGTACGAGCAGTACTTC
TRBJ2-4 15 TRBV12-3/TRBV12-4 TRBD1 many CASSLWDRPSNIQYF TGTGCCAGCAGTTTGTGGGACAGGCCCTCAAACATTCAGTACTTC
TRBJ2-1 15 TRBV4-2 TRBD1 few CASSQGTGVVNEQFF TGTGCCAGCAGCCAAGGGACAGGGGTGGTCAATGAGCAGTTCTTC
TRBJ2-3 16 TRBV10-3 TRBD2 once CAISGQGLARTDMQYF TGTGCCATCAGTGGCCAAGGACTAGCGCGTACAGATATGCAGTATTTT
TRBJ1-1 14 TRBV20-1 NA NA CSARKGGGDTEAFF TGCAGTGCTAGAAAAGGGGGGGGAGACACTGAAGCTTTCTTT
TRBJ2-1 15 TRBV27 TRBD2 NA CASTQWTSGYNEQFF TGTGCCAGCACCCAGTGGACTAGCGGTTACAATGAGCAGTTCTTC